The rows below give T cell receptor beta chains drawn from one sample of a study of CD4+ T cells in melanoma. Method: immunoSEQ multiplex PCR; TCRdb's copy keeps in-frame clones and lacks some. In the table there are some 110,000 clones, over 80% of which are singletons. The sequenced sample was peripheral blood. These receptors originate from a human donor with melanoma. Both conserved end residues are trimmed from each CDR3.

V | CDR3
TRBV7-2 | ASSLGRVLGSGANVLT
TRBV7-2 | ASSLPAEETQY
TRBV7-9 | ASSLGQGNIQY
TRBV6-5 | ASSYRQGGEQY
TRBV15 | ATSRDQGRGLDKY
TRBV14 | ASSQGVILRNTEAF
TRBV7-2 | ASSVGTSGTVDTQY
TRBV29-1 | SVVPSGRRYYEQY
TRBV4-2 | ASSQELVGGLYT
TRBV4-3 | ASSQDSSPSYEQY
TRBV21-1 | ASSKNPGSHQPQH
TRBV7-2 | ASSLGEWQGWEETQY
TRBV19 | ASSIGYMLAGGLNEQF
TRBV28 | ASSLPRTGWTEAF
TRBV6-1 | ASGMTENTEAF
TRBV19 | ASSIFATRNNEQF
TRBV4-1 | ASSQYWERNSPLH
TRBV5-1 | ASITGHSSTDTQY
TRBV7-3 | ASSPAGNLNTEAF
TRBV7-7 | ASSLEVYNEQF
TRBV5-4 | ASSYGTGGGNEQF
TRBV5-6 | ASSKDRVDTQY
TRBV4-3 | ASSPRLGASTDTQY
TRBV10-3 | AISESGDVNYGYT
TRBV4-3 | ASSQDLPGINIQY
TRBV6-5 | ASAPSGGYNEQF
TRBV6-1 | ASSEGQLQQF
TRBV19 | ASRVGQHNTGELF
TRBV4-1 | ASSQVLVNEQF
TRBV9 | ASSPLRTGGGYEQY
TRBV4-2 | ASSQHRGPGQPQH
TRBV28 | ASSFPGKRDEQY
TRBV7-9 | ATARNTGELF
TRBV18 | ASSPGLNTEAF
TRBV19 | ASSTGVNYGYT
TRBV9 | ASSPGPNTEAF
TRBV27 | ASSLGGKSYEQY
TRBV2 | ASRRDSPSYGYT
TRBV6-5 | ASSYSHETGNTIY
TRBV14 | ASSQDMEEQY
TRBV5-1 | ASADPGQRSSYEQY